This T cell receptor beta chain derives from a study of blood T cells in healthy people across ages. Study-wide background: Template-switching capture recovered about one barcoded beta molecule per two T cells. Whole-study findings and limits: The long-lived group displayed more naive CD4+ cells, plus higher diversity, than the aged donors did.

Germline V lookup: CDR1 SNHLY, CDR2 FYNNEI. This CDR3 is 16 amino acids long. Points on this clonotype: The target antigen is unknown. One end of the junction fails to match germline, which may point to a read error.

Using a J-beta primer mix together with a sample-barcoded 5' primer, a second PCR was run for about 6 to 11 cycles. TCRdb independently ran MiXCR on the 5' RACE reads; one entry per CDR3 protein. The table records almost 800,000 distinct CDR3 sequences, 55% to 75% of them present only once. Healthy Russian Caucasian donors spanned ages roughly 6 to 90 years. Sequencing input: blood. V usage is TRBV2 and J usage is TRBJ1-4, with TRBD1 matching 7 bases. The origin of this receptor is a man aged 25-45 years in good health. The CDR3, as DNA: TGTGCCAGCAGGGGCCGGACCGGGACAGCTAAGGAAAAACTGTTTTTT. Protein: CASRGRTGTAKEKLFF.